The present entry profiles one TCR beta chain with its context. The entry originates in a study of T cells in tuberculosis. After thawing and overnight rest, PBMC were stained with GMM-loaded CD1B tetramer, viability dye and anti-CD3 for sorting. The lipid loaded on the CD1B tetramers was C32 glucose monomycolate from Rhodococcus equi. The data were produced by immunoSEQ multiplex PCR, yet TCRdb's version contains in-frame clones alone and is incomplete. This table has about 59,000 clones, around 81% appearing once. Germline assignment: CDR1 SNHLY and CDR2 FYNNEI. The CDR3 extends over 14 amino acids. Trimming left V 1 base short and J 3 bases short, with 7 bases between.

The sequenced material came from CD1b-GMM tetramer-negative cells sorted from PBMCs. The receptor comes from an adult woman with latent tuberculosis. The V call is TRBV2, the J call TRBJ1-5, with D maybe TRBD1 (5 bases). The CDR3 sequence: CASSEVTVNQPQHF. CDR3 nucleotides: TGTGCCAGCAGTGAAGTGACAGTCAATCAGCCCCAGCATTTT.